These T cell receptor beta chains were read from a single sample in a study of cytomegalovirus exposure and HLA in healthy donors. Clones were sequenced by immunoSEQ multiplex PCR, and TCRdb holds only the in-frame ones, with some missing. The table lists 200,000 to 250,000 clones, almost 85% of them singletons. The sample comprised PBMCs. The receptor set was obtained from a woman in her thirties or forties in good health and CMV-seronegative. Each CDR3 is given with its conserved first and last residue. The D gene is left open where the match is weak. Expanded clones are given a class, and other clones once, few, many or no size at all.

clone size | J gene | D gene | V gene | CDR3 DNA | CDR3 protein
- | TRBJ1-1 | TRBD1 | TRBV6-5 | TGTGCCAGCAGTTACTCCCCCCAGGGGGTGGAAACTGAAGCTTTCTTT | CASSYSPQGVETEAFF
- | TRBJ1-5 | - | TRBV6-5 | TGTGCCAGCGGGATCGGAGGTCAGCCCCAGCATTTT | CASGIGGQPQHF
- | TRBJ2-5 | - | TRBV28 | TGTGCCAGCAGTTTAGCGGGGCTGGGTGAGACCCAGTACTTC | CASSLAGLGETQYF
few | TRBJ2-7 | - | TRBV6-5 | TGTGCCAGCTCACAGTCTTACGAGCAGTACTTC | CASSQSYEQYF
- | TRBJ2-7 | TRBD1 | TRBV10-2 | TGCGCCAGCTCGAAGACAGGGATGACAAGCTCCTACGAGCAGTACTTC | CASSKTGMTSSYEQYF
- | TRBJ2-7 | TRBD1 | TRBV7-6 | TGTGCCAGCAGCTTAGGCACAGGGGAGTTTACGCAGCAGTACTTC | CASSLGTGEFTQQYF
- | TRBJ1-4 | - | TRBV27 | TGTGCCAGCAGTCTGGGACTTCCGAATGAAAAACTGTTTTTT | CASSLGLPNEKLFF
- | TRBJ2-7 | - | TRBV28 | TGTGCCAGCAGTTTTAGTGGCAGGGAATACGAGCAGTACTTC | CASSFSGREYEQYF
few | TRBJ1-5 | - | TRBV27 | TGTGCCAGCAGCGCAAGCAGGGGTTGGAATCAGCCCCAGCATTTT | CASSASRGWNQPQHF
few | TRBJ1-1 | TRBD1 | TRBV11-2 | TGTGCCAGCAGCTTAGCGACAGGGTCTGAAGCTTTCTTT | CASSLATGSEAFF
- | TRBJ2-7 | TRBD2 | TRBV11-2 | TGTGCCAGCAGGCCTATCAGCGGGGGGCCCTCCTACGAGCAGTACTTC | CASRPISGGPSYEQYF
- | TRBJ2-5 | - | TRBV28 | TGTGCCAGCGGATTAGCTCTCCCTGAGACCCAGTACTTC | CASGLALPETQYF
- | TRBJ2-1 | TRBD2 | TRBV27 | TGTGCCAGCAGTGCACCTAGGGGACTAGCGGGGGTTGAGCAGTTCTTC | CASSAPRGLAGVEQFF
- | TRBJ2-3 | TRBD2 | TRBV6-1 | TGTGCCAGCAGTGAGGGTCTGGCGGGGGGGCGGTCGTCTACGCAGTATTTT | CASSEGLAGGRSSTQYF
- | TRBJ2-4 | - | TRBV19 | TGTGCCAGTAGTACCGAGACAGGAGTCAAAAACATTCAGTACTTC | CASSTETGVKNIQYF
few | TRBJ1-5 | - | TRBV5-1 | TGCGCCAGCAGCTTTTCGGGCGGGGACGATCAGCCCCAGCATTTT | CASSFSGGDDQPQHF
- | TRBJ2-1 | - | TRBV19 | TGTGCCAGTAGTGGTGAGTTGGAGCAGTTCTTC | CASSGELEQFF
few | TRBJ2-1 | TRBD2 | TRBV6-5 | TGTGCCAGCAGTCCCCCGGGACTAGCTAACGATGAGCAGTTCTTC | CASSPPGLANDEQFF
- | TRBJ1-5 | - | TRBV2 | TGTGCCAGCACGGACACCCAGACAGGCCTCAATCAGCCCCAGCATTTT | CASTDTQTGLNQPQHF
- | TRBJ1-1 | TRBD1 | TRBV6-1 | TGTGCCACCACCCTCGAGGGGGCTCGGACTGAAGCTTTCTTT | CATTLEGARTEAFF
once | TRBJ2-7 | - | TRBV30 | TGTGCCTGGACCGCAGGGGGGTATAGCTACGAGCAGTACTTC | CAWTAGGYSYEQYF
once | TRBJ1-3 | - | TRBV19 | TGTGCCAGTTCGGACACCCCCGCAGCTGGAAACACCATATATTTT | CASSDTPAAGNTIYF
- | TRBJ2-4 | - | TRBV4-3 | TGCGCCAGCAGCCGGGCGGGGACAAACATTCAGTACTTC | CASSRAGTNIQYF
- | TRBJ2-2 | - | TRBV7-9 | TGTGCCAGCAGCCTGGGCACGCGGGAGCTGTTTTTT | CASSLGTRELFF
- | TRBJ2-7 | - | TRBV7-8 | TGTGCCAGCAGCTCAGACTCTCAACCAGACAGGCTATACGAGCAGTACTTC | CASSSDSQPDRLYEQYF
once | TRBJ1-6 | - | TRBV11-3 | TGTGCCAGCAGCTCACGAAACTTGGGGCCCACAGAACCCCTCCACTTT | CASSSRNLGPTEPLHF
- | TRBJ2-7 | TRBD2 | TRBV5-8 | TGTGCCAGCAGCCCCTTGGCGGGGGGCTCTTACGAGCAGTACTTC | CASSPLAGGSYEQYF
- | TRBJ2-3 | TRBD2 | TRBV10-3 | TGTGCCATCAGTCCCGGGGGGGGCTTAAGCACAGATACGCAGTATTTT | CAISPGGGLSTDTQYF
many | TRBJ1-6 | - | TRBV30 | TGTGCCTGGGGCTCGGGACTTGGTAATTCACCCCTCCACTTT | CAWGSGLGNSPLHF
- | TRBJ2-7 | - | TRBV11-3 | TGTGCCAGCAGCGCAGGGGGGACCCTGCTCGAGCAGTACTTC | CASSAGGTLLEQYF
- | TRBJ2-1 | TRBD1 | TRBV5-4 | TGTGCCAGCAGCTTGCCATTACAGGGGAATGAGCAGTTCTTC | CASSLPLQGNEQFF
- | TRBJ2-3 | - | TRBV7-9 | TGTTCCAGCGTGCGGGGCCCCCAGGATACGCAGTATTTT | CSSVRGPQDTQYF
- | TRBJ2-3 | TRBD2 | TRBV4-3 | TGCGCCAGCAGCCAAGACGGACTAGCGGGGATCACAGATACGCAGTATTTT | CASSQDGLAGITDTQYF
- | TRBJ2-5 | TRBD1 | TRBV5-1 | TGCGCCAGCAGCGTGGGACAGGGGGCAGAGACCCAGTACTTC | CASSVGQGAETQYF
- | TRBJ1-3 | TRBD1 | TRBV19 | TGTGCCAGTCGGACAGGGGGCGCGGGAAACACCATATATTTT | CASRTGGAGNTIYF
- | TRBJ2-1 | TRBD2 | TRBV4-2 | TGTGCCAGCAGCCAAGTATCGGGAGGGGGGGCCAATGAGCAGTTCTTC | CASSQVSGGGANEQFF
- | TRBJ2-2 | TRBD2 | TRBV9 | TGTGCCAGCAGCGTCAGCGGGGGACACACCGGGGAGCTGTTTTTT | CASSVSGGHTGELFF
- | TRBJ2-7 | - | TRBV30 | TGTGCCTGGAGCCCCGGGACAGCGGGCTACGAGCAGTACTTC | CAWSPGTAGYEQYF
- | TRBJ1-5 | TRBD1 | TRBV2 | TGTGCCAGCAGTGCACGTAGTCGGACAGGGCTCAGTAGCAATCAGCCCCAGCATTTT | CASSARSRTGLSSNQPQHF
- | TRBJ1-3 | - | TRBV5-1 | TGCGCCAGCAGCTTGGGGTCCGGAGGTGGAAACACCATATATTTT | CASSLGSGGGNTIYF
once | TRBJ2-7 | TRBD1 | TRBV5-1 | TGCGCCAGCAGCTTGGGCGGGACAGGGCCATACGAGCAGTACTTC | CASSLGGTGPYEQYF
- | TRBJ2-5 | TRBD1 | TRBV4-1 | TGCGCCAGCAGCCAAAGGAAGGGACAGGGGGCCCAAGAGACCCAGTACTTC | CASSQRKGQGAQETQYF
- | TRBJ1-1 | - | TRBV5-6 | TGTGCCAGCAGCTTCGTGCAGGCTTTGAACACTGAAGCTTTCTTT | CASSFVQALNTEAFF
- | TRBJ1-3 | - | TRBV6-6 | TGTGCCAGCAGTGCGGGGGAGGGTAGAAGAAACACCATATATTTT | CASSAGEGRRNTIYF
- | TRBJ1-1 | TRBD1 | TRBV7-2 | TGTGCCAGCAGCTTGGAGAGGACAGGGCGGGGGACTGAAGCTTTCTTT | CASSLERTGRGTEAFF
- | TRBJ1-2 | - | TRBV5-1 | TGCGCCAGCAGTTTGGAAAGCCCTAACTATGGCTACACCTTC | CASSLESPNYGYTF
- | TRBJ1-3 | - | TRBV5-4 | TGTGCCAGCAGCTTAAGGGGCAGCGTCAACACCATATATTTT | CASSLRGSVNTIYF
- | TRBJ1-5 | - | TRBV19 | TGTGCCAGCGGCCGGGACACTAATCAGCCCCAGCATTTT | CASGRDTNQPQHF
- | TRBJ2-1 | TRBD1 | TRBV9 | TGTGCCAGCAGCGTAGAGGCAGGGGGCTATGAGCAGTTCTTC | CASSVEAGGYEQFF
- | TRBJ1-5 | - | TRBV19 | TGTGCCAGTAGTATGCACAGGAATCAGCCCCAGCATTTT | CASSMHRNQPQHF
- | TRBJ1-5 | - | TRBV2 | TGTGCCAGCAGTCCCTCTTCTTACAATCAGCCCCAGCATTTT | CASSPSSYNQPQHF
- | TRBJ1-1 | - | TRBV6-1 | TGTGCCAGCAGCCCCCGGGGGATGAACACTGAAGCTTTCTTT | CASSPRGMNTEAFF
- | TRBJ1-1 | - | TRBV19 | TGTGCCAGTAGCTTTATGAACACTGAAGCTTTCTTT | CASSFMNTEAFF
few | TRBJ2-5 | TRBD1 | TRBV6-1 | TGTGCCAGCAAGTTTAGTACAGGGGGAGAGACCCAGTACTTC | CASKFSTGGETQYF
- | TRBJ2-7 | TRBD1 | TRBV11-2 | TGTGCCAGCAGCTTAGGGCGGGAACAGGGGGCGCAGCAGTACTTC | CASSLGREQGAQQYF